What follows are 19 T cell receptor beta chains derived from one specimen sequenced in a study of T cell changes during pregnancy in multiple sclerosis. The method was immunoSEQ multiplex PCR; TCRdb's version includes in-frame clones alone and lacks a portion of them. The sample consists of about 50,000 clones, about 93% of them appearing once. The specimen was CD4+ T cells from peripheral blood mononuclear cells, collected after pregnancy. These receptor sequences come from a female donor with multiple sclerosis, enrolled in a pregnancy study.

The V call is TRBV15, the J call TRBJ2-5; D gene uncertain. V lost 4 bases, J lost 0 bases, and 9 bases lay in between. CDR3 length: 14 amino acids. Looked up from germline, CDR1 is LNHNV and CDR2 is YYDKDF (reference sequence). The CDR3 DNA follows: TGTGCCACCAGCAAAGGCGGCGACCAAGAGACCCAGTACTTC. Its protein product is CATSKGGDQETQYF.

This clone was seen just once. V gene TRBV9 combines with J gene TRBJ2-1; D gene uncertain. Trimming shortened V by 0 bases and J by 0 bases, and 7 bases separated the two germline ends. Germline V gives CDR1 SGDLS, CDR2 YYNGEE. This CDR3 comprises 15 residues. Here the CDR3 reads CASSVEPSSYNEQFF. DNA for the CDR3: TGTGCCAGCAGCGTAGAGCCATCCTCCTACAATGAGCAGTTCTTC.

The chain is built from TRBV2 and TRBJ2-1, with D possibly TRBD2 on 5 matching bases. The length of the CDR3 is 14 residues. Germline values: CDR1 SNHLY, CDR2 FYNNEI. The ends were cut back, 9 bases at V and 1 base at J, with 13 bases in the middle. CDR3 nucleotide sequence: TGTGCCAGTATTCTAGGACTGTCCTACAATGAGCAGTTCTTC. Amino acid sequence: CASILGLSYNEQFF.

The chain links TRBV11-2 to TRBJ1-1; a weak D match, TRBD1 (6 bases). CDR3 length: 17 amino acids. V was pared by 6 bases and J by 3 bases, with 23 bases between. Germline CDR1 reads SGHAT; CDR2 reads FQNNGV. CDR3 sequence (DNA): TGTGCCAGCAGGCCAGGGACACCAAAAACCGGGGACACTGAAGCTTTCTTT. Its protein is CASRPGTPKTGDTEAFF.

The chain is built from TRBV30 and TRBJ1-2, with TRBD1 identical over 8 bases. The length of the CDR3 is 11 residues. The J segment lost 7 bases and the V segment lost 3 bases, leaving 1 base of the junction unmatched. The V gene's germline CDR1 is GTSNPN and CDR2 SVGIG (reference sequence). The CDR3 DNA reads as TGTGCCTGGAGGGACAGGGCTGGCTACACCTTC. As protein: CAWRDRAGYTF.

The chain has TRBV5-1 and TRBJ2-1; tentative D call: TRBD2 (8 bases). The CDR3 sequence is 20 residues long. The germline V gene has CDR1 SGHRS and CDR2 YFSETQ. V lost 0 bases to trimming and J lost 2 bases, with 24 bases between them. The CDR3: CASSLVPPSSGGGTYNEQFF. The CDR3 coding sequence is TGCGCCAGCAGCTTGGTCCCCCCGTCGTCGGGAGGGGGCACCTACAATGAGCAGTTCTTC.

J is TRBJ2-7 and V is TRBV6-1, with 9 bases lining up with TRBD1. Losses at the gene ends were 6 bases for V and 0 bases for J; bases not matched to a gene: 6. CDR3 length equals 15 residues. Germline V gives CDR1 MNHNS, CDR2 SASEGT. The CDR3 nucleotides read TGTGCCAGCAGGCCCGGACAGGGGCTCTCCTACGAGCAGTACTTC. Protein: CASRPGQGLSYEQYF.

The CDR3 DNA reads as TGTGCCAGAAGACCGGGACTAGCCTACAATGAGCAGTTCTTC. Translation gives CARRPGLAYNEQFF. V usage is TRBV27 and J usage is TRBJ2-1, with 8 bases lining up with TRBD2. With V trimmed by 9 bases and J by 2 bases, 6 bases remained unmatched. CDR3 length: 14 residues. Germline CDR1 MNHEY, CDR2 SMNVEV (reference sequence).

This chain uses TRBV11-2 with TRBJ2-1; D perhaps matches TRBD1 (6 bases). Trimming cost V 4 bases and J 4 bases, with 14 bases left between them. Per the germline V gene, CDR1 is SGHAT and CDR2 is FQNNGV. This CDR3 is 15 amino acids long. This CDR3 reads CASSSLRGGYNEQFF. The CDR3 nucleotides read TGTGCCAGCAGCTCCCTCAGGGGCGGGTACAATGAGCAGTTCTTC. Based on the CDR3 plus reference TRBV11-2 and TRBJ2-1, the full variable domain is EAGVAQSPRYKIIEKRQSVAFWCNPISGHATLYWYQQILGQGPKLLIQFQNNGVVDDSQLPKDRFSAERLKGVDSTLKIQPAKLEDSAVYLCASSSLRGGYNEQFFGPGTRLTVL.

The chain's CDR3 is CASSFLGGASYEQYF. DNA of the CDR3: TGTGCCAGCAGCTTCCTAGGGGGCGCATCCTACGAGCAGTACTTC. The chain recombines TRBV11-2 with TRBJ2-7; 7 nucleotides align to TRBD1. The CDR3 loop spans 15 amino acids. Germline loops: CDR1 SGHAT, CDR2 FQNNGV. Trimming at V came to 3 bases and at J to 1 base, leaving 6 bases not matched to a gene.

The V call is TRBV29-1, the J call TRBJ2-1; TRBD2 matches at 12 bases. The CDR3 totals 14 residues. The germline V gene encodes CDR1 SQVTM and CDR2 ANQGSEA. The V and J ends lost 5 bases and 4 bases, in that order; junction bases with no gene match: 3. The CDR3 spells CSVLGLAGYNEQFF. The CDR3 region has the DNA TGCAGCGTTCTGGGACTAGCGGGTTACAATGAGCAGTTCTTC.

This chain links TRBV5-1 with TRBJ2-7, with TRBD1 as a possible D gene (5 bases). CDR3 size: 13 residues. The V gene lost 4 bases and the J gene lost 2 bases, with 10 bases spanning the gap. Germline V gene data show CDR1 as SGHRS and CDR2 as YFSETQ. CDR3 in amino acids: CASSGRAAYEQYF. CDR3 nucleotide sequence: TGCGCCAGCAGCGGCAGGGCAGCCTACGAGCAGTACTTC.

The chain links TRBV29-1 to TRBJ1-2; TRBD1 aligns across 7 bases. The CDR3 spans 12 residues. Trimming took 3 bases from V and 6 from J; bases not matched to a gene: 4. Germline-derived CDR1 and CDR2 are SQVTM and ANQGSEA. The CDR3 bases are TGCAGCGTTGACGAGGGGGCTGATGGCTACACCTTC. Protein product: CSVDEGADGYTF.

The rearrangement uses TRBV9 and TRBJ1-2; TRBD1 aligns across 7 bases. Germline V gene lookup returns CDR1 SGDLS and CDR2 YYNGEE. The junction had 10 bases not matched to a gene; V was cut back by 2 bases and J by 6 bases. The CDR3 runs to 15 residues. CDR3 in amino acids: CASSVRTGGEDGYTF. The CDR3 DNA reads TGTGCCAGCAGCGTTCGGACAGGAGGGGAGGATGGCTACACCTTC.

The chain recombines TRBV30 with TRBJ2-3; D is unclear. CDR3 length equals 12 residues. V gave up 5 bases and J gave up 2 bases, with 8 bases separating them. Germline values: CDR1 GTSNPN, CDR2 SVGIG (reference sequence). The DNA of the CDR3 is TGTGCCTGGGCGGCCAACACAGATACGCAGTATTTT. Amino acids: CAWAANTDTQYF.

The gene calls are TRBV18 and TRBJ1-1; D is unresolved. Germline CDR1 and CDR2: KGHSH and LQKENI. V gave up 2 bases and J gave up 0 bases, with 7 bases separating them. The CDR3 covers 14 residues. The CDR3 DNA sequence: TGTGCCAGCTCACCAGACACTTTGAACACTGAAGCTTTCTTT. As protein: CASSPDTLNTEAFF.

The chain recombines TRBV18 with TRBJ1-4; unclear D gene. Germline loops: CDR1 KGHSH, CDR2 LQKENI. The CDR3 contains 16 residues. With 2 bases removed from V and 0 bases from J, the gap between germline ends came to 10 bases. The CDR3 nucleotides are TGTGCCAGCTCACCAGACACGGTGGCAACTAATGAAAAACTGTTTTTT. Residues: CASSPDTVATNEKLFF.

This chain connects TRBV5-1 to TRBJ2-1; the D gene is possibly TRBD2 (7 bases). The V gene's germline CDR1 is SGHRS and CDR2 YFSETQ. Trimming stripped 4 bases from V and 2 bases from J, with 13 bases between. The CDR3 spans 15 residues. The DNA of the CDR3 is TGCGCCAGCAGCCGAGGGGGGGCGACCTACAATGAGCAGTTCTTC. Its translation: CASSRGGATYNEQFF.

The chain joins TRBV5-1 to TRBJ1-4; D uncertain. V was cut by 7 bases and J by 7 bases, with 11 bases left in between. CDR1 and CDR2 from the germline V gene are SGHRS and YFSETQ. This CDR3 is built from 12 residues. This CDR3 reads CASFGESEKLFF. For the CDR3, the DNA is TGCGCCAGCTTCGGGGAATCTGAAAAACTGTTTTTT.